This TCR beta chain comes out of a study of molecular identifiers for immune sequencing clone quantification. There are 17 residues in the CDR3. V gave up 3 bases and J gave up 8 bases, with 23 bases separating them. Isolation of naive CD8 T cells was achieved by sorting on a CD8+CD4-CCR7+CD45RA+ phenotype. Preparation of the bulk TCR libraries relied on previously described methods and listed TCR primers. TCRdb processed the PCR reads anew with MiXCR; each CDR3 protein has one entry. This repertoire shows approximately 40,000 distinct CDR3 sequences, nearly 25% found once; its top ten account for about 0.93%.

The sequence derives from a human donor in good health. Some libraries in this study had Jurkat cell RNA spiked in. Sequenced material: naive CD8+ T cells from blood, with Jurkat cell RNA spiked in. Subset described: FACS-sorted CD8+CD4-CCR7+CD45RA+ naive T cells. This chain connects TRBV12-3 or TRBV12-4 to TRBJ2-1; D could derive from TRBD1 or TRBD2 (5 bases each). The CDR3 region has the DNA TGTGCCAGCAGTTTTCCCGAGGGACGGGTCATTGGGTATGAGCAGTTCTTC. As protein: CASSFPEGRVIGYEQFF.